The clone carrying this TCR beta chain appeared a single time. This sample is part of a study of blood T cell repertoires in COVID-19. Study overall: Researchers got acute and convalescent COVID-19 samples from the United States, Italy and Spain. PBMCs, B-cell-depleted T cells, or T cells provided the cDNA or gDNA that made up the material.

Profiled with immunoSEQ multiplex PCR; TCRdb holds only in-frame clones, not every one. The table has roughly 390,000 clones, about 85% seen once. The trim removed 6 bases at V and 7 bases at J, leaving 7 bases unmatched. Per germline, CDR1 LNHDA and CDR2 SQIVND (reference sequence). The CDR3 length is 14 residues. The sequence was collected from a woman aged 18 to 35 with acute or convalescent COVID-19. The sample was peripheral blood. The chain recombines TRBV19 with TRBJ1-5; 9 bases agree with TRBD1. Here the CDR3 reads CASSQDRGGQPQHF. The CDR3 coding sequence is TGTGCCAGTAGCCAAGACAGGGGGGGCCAGCCCCAGCATTTT.